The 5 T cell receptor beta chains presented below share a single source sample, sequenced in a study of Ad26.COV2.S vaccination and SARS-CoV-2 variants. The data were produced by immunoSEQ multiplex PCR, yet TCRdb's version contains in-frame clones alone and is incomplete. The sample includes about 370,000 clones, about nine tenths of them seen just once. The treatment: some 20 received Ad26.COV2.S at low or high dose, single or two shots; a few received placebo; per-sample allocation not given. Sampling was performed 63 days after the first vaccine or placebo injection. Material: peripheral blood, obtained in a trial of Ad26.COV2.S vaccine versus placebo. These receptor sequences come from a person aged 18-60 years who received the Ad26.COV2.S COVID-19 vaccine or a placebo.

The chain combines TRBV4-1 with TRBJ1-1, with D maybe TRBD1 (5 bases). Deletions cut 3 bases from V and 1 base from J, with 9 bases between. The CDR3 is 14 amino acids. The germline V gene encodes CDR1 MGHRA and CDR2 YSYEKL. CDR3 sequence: CASSQGPTNTEAFF. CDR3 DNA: TGCGCCAGCAGCCAGGGACCTACGAACACTGAAGCTTTCTTT.

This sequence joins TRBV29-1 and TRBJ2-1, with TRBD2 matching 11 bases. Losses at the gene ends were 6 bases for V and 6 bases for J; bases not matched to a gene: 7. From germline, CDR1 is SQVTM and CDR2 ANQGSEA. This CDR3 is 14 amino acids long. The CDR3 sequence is CSVLAGGLANEQFF. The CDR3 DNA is TGCAGCGTATTAGCGGGGGGGCTAGCCAATGAGCAGTTCTTC.

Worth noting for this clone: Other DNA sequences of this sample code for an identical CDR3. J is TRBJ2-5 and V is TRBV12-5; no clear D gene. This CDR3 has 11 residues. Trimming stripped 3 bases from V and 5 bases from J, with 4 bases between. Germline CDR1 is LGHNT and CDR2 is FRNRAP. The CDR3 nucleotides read TGTGCTAGTGGTTTAGGGGAGACCCAGTACTTC. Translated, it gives CASGLGETQYF.

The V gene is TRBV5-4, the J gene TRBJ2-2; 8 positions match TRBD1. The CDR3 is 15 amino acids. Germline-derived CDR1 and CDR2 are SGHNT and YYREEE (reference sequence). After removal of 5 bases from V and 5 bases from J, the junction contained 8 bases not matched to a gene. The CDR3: CASRTDRGGTGELFF. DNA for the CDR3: TGTGCCAGCAGAACCGACAGGGGAGGTACCGGGGAGCTGTTTTTT.

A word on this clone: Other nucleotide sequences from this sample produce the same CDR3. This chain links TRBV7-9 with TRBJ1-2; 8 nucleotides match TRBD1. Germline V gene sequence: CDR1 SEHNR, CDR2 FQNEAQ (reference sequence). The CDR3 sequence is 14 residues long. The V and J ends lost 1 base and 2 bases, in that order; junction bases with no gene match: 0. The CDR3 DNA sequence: TGTGCCAGCAGCTTAGGACAGGGGAACTATGGCTACACCTTC. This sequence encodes CASSLGQGNYGYTF.